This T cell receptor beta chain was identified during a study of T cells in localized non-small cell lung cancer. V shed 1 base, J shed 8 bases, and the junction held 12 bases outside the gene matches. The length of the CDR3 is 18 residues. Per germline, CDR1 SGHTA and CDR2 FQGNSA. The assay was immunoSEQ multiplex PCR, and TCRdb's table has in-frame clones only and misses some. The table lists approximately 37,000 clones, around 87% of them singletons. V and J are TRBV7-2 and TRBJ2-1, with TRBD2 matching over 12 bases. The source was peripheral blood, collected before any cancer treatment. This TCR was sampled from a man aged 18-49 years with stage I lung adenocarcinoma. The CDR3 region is CASSLVVLAGGRGHEQFF. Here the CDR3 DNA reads TGTGCCAGCAGCTTAGTAGTACTAGCGGGGGGCCGGGGCCATGAGCAGTTCTTC.